These 2 T cell receptor beta chains came from one sample sequenced in a study of cytomegalovirus exposure and HLA in healthy donors. Libraries were prepared by immunoSEQ multiplex PCR; TCRdb keeps only in-frame clonotypes and omits some of them. The sample has 300,000 to 450,000 clones, 86% seen once; the top ten hold roughly 0.82%. Sequenced material: PBMCs. The receptors were sampled from a woman aged 18-29 years in good health and CMV-seronegative.

This sequence joins TRBV6-1 and TRBJ1-2; D remains ambiguous. This CDR3 is built from 13 residues. CDR1 MNHNS and CDR2 SASEGT come from the germline V gene. V was trimmed by 4 bases and J by 8 bases, leaving 14 bases between them. The CDR3 reads CASSVDGREGYTF. The CDR3 DNA reads TGTGCCAGCAGTGTAGACGGGAGGGAGGGCTACACCTTC.

The genes are TRBV28 and TRBJ1-1; D is perhaps TRBD1 (5 bases). Trimming left V 8 bases short and J 2 bases short, with 9 bases between. The CDR3 is made up of 12 amino acids. Germline CDR1 reads MDHEN; CDR2 reads SYDVKM. The CDR3 DNA reads as TGTGCCAGCCAGGGTTTCAACACTGAAGCTTTCTTT. It is translated as CASQGFNTEAFF.